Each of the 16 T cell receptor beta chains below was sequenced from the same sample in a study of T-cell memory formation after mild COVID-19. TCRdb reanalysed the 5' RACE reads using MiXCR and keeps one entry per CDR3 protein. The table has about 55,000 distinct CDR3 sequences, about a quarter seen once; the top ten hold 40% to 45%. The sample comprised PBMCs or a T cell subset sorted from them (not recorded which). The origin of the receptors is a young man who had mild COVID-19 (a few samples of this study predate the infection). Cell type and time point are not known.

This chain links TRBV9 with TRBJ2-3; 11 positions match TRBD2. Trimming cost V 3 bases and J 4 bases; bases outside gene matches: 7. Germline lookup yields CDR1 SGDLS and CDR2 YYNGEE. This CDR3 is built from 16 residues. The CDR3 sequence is CASSAYLAGGADTQYF. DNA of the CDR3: TGTGCCAGCAGCGCCTACCTAGCGGGGGGTGCAGATACGCAGTATTTT.

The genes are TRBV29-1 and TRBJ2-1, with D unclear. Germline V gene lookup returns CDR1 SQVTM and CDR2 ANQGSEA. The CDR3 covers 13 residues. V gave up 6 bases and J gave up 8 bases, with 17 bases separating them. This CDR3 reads CSVAPRAIYEQFF. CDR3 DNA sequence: TGCAGCGTCGCCCCTCGGGCCATCTATGAGCAGTTCTTC.

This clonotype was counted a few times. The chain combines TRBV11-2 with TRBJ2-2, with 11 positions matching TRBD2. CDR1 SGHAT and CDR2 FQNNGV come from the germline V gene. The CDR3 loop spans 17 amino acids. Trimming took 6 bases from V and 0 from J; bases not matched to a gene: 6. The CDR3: CASSDLAGGPNTGELFF. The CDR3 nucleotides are TGTGCCAGCAGTGATCTAGCGGGGGGTCCGAACACCGGGGAGCTGTTTTTT.

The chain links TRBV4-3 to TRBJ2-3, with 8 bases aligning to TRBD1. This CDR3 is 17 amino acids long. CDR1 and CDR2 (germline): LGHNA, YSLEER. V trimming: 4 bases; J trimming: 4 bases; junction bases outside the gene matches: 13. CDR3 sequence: CASSPNPPRGLADTQYF. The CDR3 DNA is TGCGCCAGCAGCCCGAACCCCCCCAGGGGGCTGGCAGATACGCAGTATTTT.

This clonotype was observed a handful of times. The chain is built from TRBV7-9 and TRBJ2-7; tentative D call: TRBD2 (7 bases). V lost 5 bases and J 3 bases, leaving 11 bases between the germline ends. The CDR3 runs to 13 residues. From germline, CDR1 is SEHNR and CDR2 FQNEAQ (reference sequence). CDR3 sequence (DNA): TGTGCCAGCAGCCCGAGGGGGGGCTACGAGCAGTACGTC. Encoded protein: CASSPRGGYEQYV.

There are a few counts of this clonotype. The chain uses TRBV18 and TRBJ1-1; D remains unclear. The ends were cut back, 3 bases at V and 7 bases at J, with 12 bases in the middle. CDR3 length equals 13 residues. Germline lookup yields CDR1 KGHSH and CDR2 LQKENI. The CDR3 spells CASSPAGPNEAFF. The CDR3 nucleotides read TGTGCCAGCTCACCCGCCGGACCGAATGAAGCTTTCTTT.

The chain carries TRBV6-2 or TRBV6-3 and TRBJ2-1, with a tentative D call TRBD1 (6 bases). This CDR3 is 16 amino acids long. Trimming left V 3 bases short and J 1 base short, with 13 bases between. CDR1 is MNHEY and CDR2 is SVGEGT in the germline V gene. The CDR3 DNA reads TGTGCCAGCAGTTATAGGGTAGGACAGTCCTACAATGAGCAGTTCTTC. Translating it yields CASSYRVGQSYNEQFF.

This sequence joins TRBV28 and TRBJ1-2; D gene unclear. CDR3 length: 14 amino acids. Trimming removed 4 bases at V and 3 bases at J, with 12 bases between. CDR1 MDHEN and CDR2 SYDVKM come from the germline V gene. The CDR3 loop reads CASSYTEVYYGYTF. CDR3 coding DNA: TGTGCCAGCAGTTATACAGAAGTTTACTATGGCTACACCTTC.

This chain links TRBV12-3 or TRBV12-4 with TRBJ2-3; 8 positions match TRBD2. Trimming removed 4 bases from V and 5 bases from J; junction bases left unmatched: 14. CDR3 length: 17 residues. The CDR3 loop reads CASSSLPPGRGVDTQYF. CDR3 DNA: TGTGCCAGCAGTTCCCTTCCCCCCGGGAGGGGAGTAGATACGCAGTATTTT.

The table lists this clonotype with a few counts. The CDR3: CSALAETQYF. DNA for the CDR3: TGCAGCGCCCTCGCGGAGACCCAGTACTTC. This chain links TRBV29-1 with TRBJ2-5; no definite D call. CDR1 is SQVTM and CDR2 is ANQGSEA in the germline V gene. CDR3 length: 10 amino acids. V was pared by 7 bases and J by 5 bases, with 8 bases between.

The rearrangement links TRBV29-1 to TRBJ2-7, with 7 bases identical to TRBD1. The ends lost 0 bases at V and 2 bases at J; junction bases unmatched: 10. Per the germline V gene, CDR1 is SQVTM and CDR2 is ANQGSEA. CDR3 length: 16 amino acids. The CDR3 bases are TGCAGCGTTGAAGACCCGAGGACAGGCCAAACCTACGAGCAGTACTTC. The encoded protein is CSVEDPRTGQTYEQYF.

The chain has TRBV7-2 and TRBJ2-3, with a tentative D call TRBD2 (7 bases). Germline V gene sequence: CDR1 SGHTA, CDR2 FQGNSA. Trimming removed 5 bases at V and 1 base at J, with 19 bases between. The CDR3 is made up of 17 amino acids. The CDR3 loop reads CASSLWGGSVGTDTQYF. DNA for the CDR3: TGTGCCAGCAGCCTTTGGGGGGGCTCCGTGGGCACAGATACGCAGTATTTT.

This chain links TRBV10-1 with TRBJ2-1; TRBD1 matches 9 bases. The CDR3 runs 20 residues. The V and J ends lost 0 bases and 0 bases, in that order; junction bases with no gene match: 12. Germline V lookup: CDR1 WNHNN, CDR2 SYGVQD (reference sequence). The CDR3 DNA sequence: TGCGCCAGCAGTGAGTCTAGGGGACAGGGTTTTAAGGACTCCTACAATGAGCAGTTCTTC. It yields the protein CASSESRGQGFKDSYNEQFF.

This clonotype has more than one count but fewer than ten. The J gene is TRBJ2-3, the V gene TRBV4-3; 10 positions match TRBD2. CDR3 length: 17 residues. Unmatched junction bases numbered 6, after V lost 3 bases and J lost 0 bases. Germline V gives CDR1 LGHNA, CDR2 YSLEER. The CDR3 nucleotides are TGCGCCAGCAGCCATAGCGGGGGGCTCGCTAGCACAGATACGCAGTATTTT. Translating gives CASSHSGGLASTDTQYF.

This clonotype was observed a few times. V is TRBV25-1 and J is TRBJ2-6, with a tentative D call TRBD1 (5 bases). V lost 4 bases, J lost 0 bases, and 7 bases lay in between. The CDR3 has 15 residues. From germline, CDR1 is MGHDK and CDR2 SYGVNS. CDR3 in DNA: TGTGCCAGCAGTGTAGGACACTCTGGGGCCAACGTCCTGACTTTC. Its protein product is CASSVGHSGANVLTF.

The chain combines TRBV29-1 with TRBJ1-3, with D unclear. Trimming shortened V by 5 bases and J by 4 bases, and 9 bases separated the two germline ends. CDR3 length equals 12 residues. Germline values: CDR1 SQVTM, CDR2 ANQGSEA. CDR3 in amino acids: CSVSLRGNTIYF. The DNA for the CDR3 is TGCAGCGTTTCCCTACGGGGAAACACCATATATTTT. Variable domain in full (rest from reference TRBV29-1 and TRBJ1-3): SAVISQKPSRDICQRGTSLTIQCQVDSQVTMMFWYRQQPGQSLTLIATANQGSEATYESGFVIDKFPISRPNLTFSTLTVSNMSPEDSSIYLCSVSLRGNTIYFGEGSWLTVV.